This T cell receptor beta chain was retrieved from a study of neoadjuvant anti-PD-1 for oral cavity cancer (dated by TCRdb to the early 2020s). Notes on the research overall: Before undergoing curative-intent surgical resection, most patients got three to four biweekly nivolumab doses at 3 mg/kg. Patients who did not progress were given a fourth nivolumab dose at about day 43 and had definitive surgical resection on days 50-56. Under RECIST 1.1, patients with complete response, partial response or stable disease were classed as responders, and patients with progression were classed as non-responders. The parent correlative cohort had 11 to 12 patients and a response rate of about 31%. Points the paper makes about the study in general: Within PBMCs, T cell clonality (Gini index) was significantly higher in non-responders than responders after neoadjuvant nivolumab. TCR analyses included only a few patients per response group, and the authors called for larger cohorts for validation. A higher pretreatment blood Treg/Th17 ratio correlated with both higher pretreatment blood TCRbeta clonality and lower post-treatment tumor TCRbeta clonality.

PBMC libraries used mostly 480 ng of input genomic DNA for deep sequencing, with six replicates per sample. The immunoSEQ hsTCRbeta kit was used to prepare TCRbeta libraries, following the manufacturer's instructions. The finished libraries were brought together in one pool at approximately 3.2 nM, which was then read using an Illumina NovaSeq 6000 S4 flow cell. In the source study's methods: Raw data preprocessing and quality control were performed with the immunoSEQ Analyzer. The analysis was limited to productive rearrangements, and each clonotype was defined by a unique CDR3 amino acid sequence. Using the R package tcR, the researchers computed the Gini-Simpson index as their estimate of repertoire clonality. Gini indices were compared with Student's t test, and associations with tumor size change were assessed by Pearson correlation. Here the immuneACCESS table is served through TCRdb, limited to in-frame sequences with V and J called. Missing clones are a known gap in these copies; in checked studies unresolved V genes cover under half, and the rest lacks a known reason. That table is the source of V, J and clone size, and D and trimming were worked out from the DNA. Counted in this sample were more than 15,000 clones; approximately 68% of them appeared once. Jointly, the top ten make up around 2.8% of the sample.

The meaning of the sample's time point label: before neoadjuvant nivolumab. The patients had newly diagnosed stage II-IVA oral cavity squamous cell carcinoma and had not received any prior systemic or radiation treatment. The cohort was composed of patients with HPV-negative, locally advanced oral cavity squamous cell carcinoma. Peripheral blood mononuclear cells were analyzed directly, without maintenance or expansion in culture. The samples were drawn from a longitudinal correlative study tied to a single-arm phase II trial testing neoadjuvant nivolumab in oral cavity squamous cell carcinoma. Genomic DNA-based TCRbeta sequencing was performed on subject-matched pre- and post-treatment PBMCs and tumors from three responders and three non-responders. Peripheral blood mononuclear cells were drawn once before nivolumab treatment and a second time after treatment, when surgery took place. The Maxwell RSC DNA from Cells kit was used to isolate genomic DNA from PBMCs.

CDR1 and CDR2 are drawn from the germline V gene (reference sequence): MNHEY, SMNVEV. Reading from cysteine to phenylalanine, the CDR3 counts 14 amino acids. Only the CDR3 portion is preserved as DNA: 42 bases, with reading frame beginning at the first base. The V and J ends are trimmed by 5 bases and 4 bases, leaving 14 bases between them. Of note for this clone: What this receptor recognizes is not known. The record has no base qualities; no much larger clone is one base away.

The chain is assembled from TRBV27 and TRBJ1-2, with TRBD1 perhaps the D gene, on 6 matching bases. This receptor was identified in a person aged 35-80 years with oral cavity squamous cell carcinoma. The sequencing used PBMCs, collected before nivolumab (anti-PD-1) treatment. This receptor has the CDR3 CASSLKGGSYGYTF. The nucleotide sequence reads TGTGCCAGCAGTCTAAAAGGGGGGAGCTATGGCTACACCTTC.